This note documents a single TCR beta chain sequence. As yet, its antigen is unknown. The sample's time point: pretreatment peripheral blood. The cohort comprised individuals with locally advanced or metastatic urothelial carcinoma. This specimen comes from a study of PD-L1 blockade in urothelial cancer. Study in general: Males with bladder-origin urothelial cancer constituted about 85% of the roughly 30 patients. Blood analyses occurred 3 weeks (second dose) and 6 weeks post treatment start.

This CDR3 spans 15 amino acids. The J segment lost 7 bases and the V segment lost 2 bases, leaving 7 bases of the junction unmatched. CDR1 is LGHNA and CDR2 is YNFKEQ in the germline V gene. Sequencing was performed with immunoSEQ multiplex PCR; in TCRdb, only in-frame clones are kept and a portion is missing. Here the sample spans roughly 43,000 clones, around 81% being singletons. Study-wide points: Clones that were tumor-associated expanded more in the blood of durable-benefit patients at 3 weeks.

The sample here was PBMCs, taken around atezolizumab (anti-PD-L1) treatment. The chain employs TRBV4-2 and TRBJ1-5; 8 nucleotides agree with TRBD1. This receptor was obtained from a man in his 60s with urothelial cancer. The CDR3 DNA is TGTGCCAGCAGCCAACTTGGACAGGGCAGCCAGCCCCAGCATTTT. Amino acids: CASSQLGQGSQPQHF.